These 7 T cell receptor beta chains came from one sample sequenced in a study of T cell changes during pregnancy in multiple sclerosis. Clones were sequenced by immunoSEQ multiplex PCR, and TCRdb holds only the in-frame ones, with some missing. The sample carries fewer than 60,000 clones, about 91% recorded once. Sample: CD8+ T cells from peripheral blood mononuclear cells, taken after pregnancy. These receptors all come from a female donor with multiple sclerosis, enrolled in a pregnancy study.

This rearrangement joins TRBV5-4 to TRBJ2-3, with D maybe TRBD1 (6 bases). V dropped 3 bases and J dropped 4 bases, with 12 bases sitting between them. Germline V gives CDR1 SGHNT, CDR2 YYREEE (reference sequence). The CDR3 sequence is 14 residues long. The CDR3 DNA follows: TGTGCCAGCAGCTGGAACAGGGCCGCAGATACGCAGTATTTT. Protein sequence: CASSWNRAADTQYF.

This clone has just a few counts. The chain has TRBV6-4 and TRBJ2-3; weak D call: TRBD2 (5 bases). Trimming stripped 3 bases from V and 1 base from J, with 11 bases between. Germline V gene sequence: CDR1 MRHNA, CDR2 SNTAGT. The CDR3 loop spans 15 amino acids. CDR3: CASSESSGGTDTQYF. The CDR3 coding sequence is TGTGCCAGCAGTGAATCCAGCGGCGGCACAGATACGCAGTATTTT.

V gene TRBV5-1 combines with J gene TRBJ1-1; D is perhaps TRBD1 (6 bases). V dropped 2 bases and J dropped 6 bases, with 20 bases sitting between them. The CDR3 is 16 amino acids. Germline V gene lookup returns CDR1 SGHRS and CDR2 YFSETQ. CDR3 sequence reads: CASSFGSEGVDAEAFF. Here the CDR3 DNA reads TGCGCCAGCAGCTTTGGTTCTGAGGGGGTAGACGCTGAAGCTTTCTTT.

The rearrangement uses TRBV9 and TRBJ2-1, with a tentative D call TRBD2 (7 bases). V was cut by 1 base and J by 3 bases, with 17 bases left in between. CDR1 SGDLS and CDR2 YYNGEE come from the germline V gene. This CDR3 region has 17 residues. CDR3 loop: CASSVPRGGGDYNEQFF. The CDR3 coding sequence is TGTGCCAGCAGCGTACCCAGGGGCGGGGGAGACTACAATGAGCAGTTCTTC.

V usage is TRBV20-1 and J usage is TRBJ2-5; D call uncertain. V gave up 3 bases and J gave up 5 bases, with 4 bases separating them. CDR3 length equals 10 residues. The V gene's germline CDR1 is DFQATT and CDR2 SNEGSKA (reference sequence). The CDR3 DNA reads TGCAGTGCTAGGTCGGAGACCCAGTACTTC. It encodes CSARSETQYF.

This chain joins TRBV25-1 and TRBJ1-4, with 8 bases that match TRBD1. The CDR3 has 15 residues. Germline V lookup: CDR1 MGHDK, CDR2 SYGVNS. The V segment lost 4 bases and the J segment 7 bases; nucleotides outside the gene matches: 8. The CDR3 loop reads CASSAHRGIGEKLFF. The CDR3 bases are TGTGCCAGCAGTGCCCACAGGGGGATCGGTGAAAAACTGTTTTTT.

The chain carries TRBV29-1 and TRBJ1-2, with unresolved D. Trimming removed 5 bases at V and 2 bases at J, with 12 bases between. The CDR3 sequence is 13 residues long. CDR1 and CDR2 from the germline V gene are SQVTM and ANQGSEA. The CDR3 DNA is TGCAGCGTTCGAGACCGAGGAAACTATGGCTACACCTTC. Its translation: CSVRDRGNYGYTF.